What follows are 20 T cell receptor beta chains derived from one specimen sequenced in a study of blood T cell repertoires in COVID-19. Profiling relied on immunoSEQ multiplex PCR, and the TCRdb table lists in-frame clones only, not all of them. The sample lists 150,000 to 200,000 clones; roughly 82% were seen once. The sequencing sample was made of peripheral blood. These receptor sequences come from a woman aged 40 to 55 with COVID-19, enrolled during active disease.

This clone was recorded once. Here the CDR3 DNA reads TGTGCCAGCAGACTCCAGGGGGACTATCAGCCCCAGCATTTT. Translated, it gives CASRLQGDYQPQHF. The genes are TRBV2 and TRBJ1-5; 7 nucleotides agree with TRBD1. Unmatched junction bases numbered 7, after V lost 6 bases and J lost 5 bases. Germline V gives CDR1 SNHLY, CDR2 FYNNEI. The CDR3 contains 14 residues.

This clone turned up a few times. The V call is TRBV7-2, the J call TRBJ1-1, with D possibly being TRBD1 (6 bases). The CDR3 loop spans 17 amino acids. V lost 5 bases and J 2 bases, leaving 21 bases between the germline ends. Germline CDR1 is SGHTA and CDR2 is FQGNSA. The CDR3 nucleotides are TGTGCCAGCAGCCAGTGGGGGAGGGGGACGCTAAACACTGAAGCTTTCTTT. This encodes CASSQWGRGTLNTEAFF.

V is TRBV11-2 and J is TRBJ2-2; 9 positions agree with TRBD1. J lost 4 bases, V lost 6 bases, and 18 bases had no gene match. CDR3 size: 19 residues. Germline CDR1 reads SGHAT; CDR2 reads FQNNGV. CDR3 in amino acids: CASRQTYRAQGAVTGELFF. In DNA form, the CDR3 reads TGTGCCAGCAGACAAACTTACAGAGCACAGGGGGCTGTCACCGGGGAGCTGTTTTTT. The entire variable domain, with the rest obtained from reference TRBV11-2 and TRBJ2-2, is as follows: EAGVAQSPRYKIIEKRQSVAFWCNPISGHATLYWYQQILGQGPKLLIQFQNNGVVDDSQLPKDRFSAERLKGVDSTLKIQPAKLEDSAVYLCASRQTYRAQGAVTGELFFGEGSRLTVL.

The sample holds one count of this clone. V gene TRBV7-2 combines with J gene TRBJ2-3; no clear D. Germline V CDR1 and CDR2: SGHTA, FQGNSA. The CDR3 loop spans 13 amino acids. V lost 5 bases to trimming and J lost 4 bases, with 10 bases between them. CDR3 amino acids: CASSANFADTQYF. The CDR3 nucleotides read TGTGCCAGCAGCGCTAACTTCGCAGATACGCAGTATTTT.

The chain carries TRBV9 and TRBJ1-3; D might be TRBD1 (5 bases). Germline CDR1 reads SGDLS; CDR2 reads YYNGEE. The CDR3 covers 17 residues. Trimming left V 0 bases short and J 1 base short, with 14 bases between. The CDR3 sequence is CASSVAPRAGSGNTIYF. CDR3 nucleotide sequence: TGTGCCAGCAGCGTAGCTCCCAGGGCAGGATCTGGAAACACCATATATTTT.

The V gene is TRBV5-7, the J gene TRBJ2-7; 7 positions match TRBD1. TRBV5-7 is placed among ORFs of uncertain function. CDR3 length: 15 amino acids. V was clipped by 4 bases and J by 8 bases; unmatched bases: 15. The CDR3 is CASSIFVGGQKKQYV. As DNA, the CDR3 is TGTGCCAGCAGCATATTCGTTGGGGGACAGAAGAAGCAGTACGTC.

This sequence joins TRBV6-5 and TRBJ2-7; 7 positions match TRBD2. The CDR3 is 16 amino acids. V shed 4 bases, J shed 2 bases, and the junction held 11 bases outside the gene matches. CDR1 is MNHEY and CDR2 is SVGAGI in the germline V gene. The CDR3 loop reads CASSSTNLRGAYEQYV. In DNA form, the CDR3 reads TGTGCCAGCAGTTCGACAAATCTTCGGGGGGCCTACGAGCAGTACGTC.

This clone turned up a few times. The chain links TRBV28 to TRBJ1-6; no definite D call. V lost 7 bases and J 6 bases, leaving 13 bases between the germline ends. CDR1 is MDHEN, CDR2 SYDVKM, per germline. The CDR3 is 14 amino acids. CDR3 nucleotide sequence: TGTGCCAGCAAAGAGAGGCCACGTAATTCACCCCTCCACTTT. Its protein product is CASKERPRNSPLHF.

In DNA form, the CDR3 reads TGTGCCAGCAGGGCCACAGGAGGGGCTGCGAACACTGAAGCTTTCTTT. It encodes CASRATGGAANTEAFF. This chain joins TRBV2 and TRBJ1-1; possible D gene TRBD1, 5 bases. The V gene's germline CDR1 is SNHLY and CDR2 FYNNEI. This CDR3 is built from 16 residues. The V end was cut by 6 bases, the J end by 1 base, with 18 bases between. The full variable domain, in which reference TRBV2 and TRBJ1-1 provide the parts outside the CDR3, is EPEVTQTPSHQVTQMGQEVILRCVPISNHLYFYWYRQILGQKVEFLVSFYNNEISEKSEIFDDQFSVERPDGSNFTLKIRSTKLEDSAMYFCASRATGGAANTEAFFGQGTRLTVV.

This chain joins TRBV28 and TRBJ2-1; TRBD2 matches at 7 bases. From germline, CDR1 is MDHEN and CDR2 SYDVKM. V shed 5 bases and J 3 bases; nucleotides not matched to a gene: 4. CDR3 length: 14 amino acids. In nucleotides, the CDR3 is TGTGCCAGCAGTCGAGCGGGATACTACAATGAGCAGTTCTTC. This codes for CASSRAGYYNEQFF.

This rearrangement joins TRBV25-1 to TRBJ2-6; a possible D gene is TRBD1 (5 bases). The V end lost 0 bases, the J end lost 1 base, and 13 bases lay between the germline ends. The CDR3 has 18 amino acids. The germline gives CDR1 MGHDK, CDR2 SYGVNS. CDR3 protein: CASSEYRVGLSGANVLTF. CDR3 in DNA: TGTGCCAGCAGTGAATATAGGGTGGGGCTTTCTGGGGCCAACGTCCTGACTTTC.

This chain uses TRBV14 with TRBJ1-1, with unresolved D. CDR3 size: 15 residues. The germline CDR1 and CDR2 sequences are SGHDN and FVKESK. Between the trimmed V and J ends, which lost 6 bases and 0 bases, there was a span of 14 bases. In nucleotides, the CDR3 is TGTGCCAGCAGACCAGAGGATTTTATGAACACTGAAGCTTTCTTT. Translation gives CASRPEDFMNTEAFF. The full variable domain, rest sourced from reference TRBV14 and TRBJ1-1, is EAGVTQFPSHSVIEKGQTVTLRCDPISGHDNLYWYRRVMGKEIKFLLHFVKESKQDESGMPNNRFLAERTGGTYSTLKVQPAELEDSGVYFCASRPEDFMNTEAFFGQGTRLTVV.

The chain recombines TRBV20-1 with TRBJ1-2; the D is unclear. Trimming removed 6 bases at V and 7 bases at J, with 12 bases between. The CDR3 extends over 11 amino acids. Germline CDR1 is DFQATT and CDR2 is SNEGSKA (reference sequence). Here the CDR3 reads CSAPDRGGYTF. The CDR3 region has the DNA TGCAGTGCACCAGACCGAGGTGGCTACACCTTC.

The V call is TRBV28, the J call TRBJ2-2, with TRBD1 matching over 7 bases. The V gene's germline CDR1 is MDHEN and CDR2 SYDVKM. The length of the CDR3 is 15 residues. V gave up 1 base and J gave up 3 bases; unmatched junction bases: 2. CDR3 DNA: TGTGCCAGCAGTTTATCGGGACAGTACACCGGGGAGCTGTTTTTT. It is translated as CASSLSGQYTGELFF.

V gene TRBV11-3 combines with J gene TRBJ2-3, with D possibly TRBD2 on 6 matching bases. The length of the CDR3 is 19 residues. Germline-derived CDR1 and CDR2 are SGHNT and YENEEA. V shed 4 bases and J shed 5 bases, with 28 bases lying between them. CDR3 loop: CASSSTTSPSRREVDTQYF. Written as DNA, the CDR3 is TGTGCCAGCAGCTCTACAACCTCGCCTAGCAGGAGGGAGGTAGATACGCAGTATTTT. Together with reference TRBV11-3 and TRBJ2-3, the CDR3 gives the full variable domain: EAGVVQSPRYKIIEKKQPVAFWCNPISGHNTLYWYLQNLGQGPELLIRYENEEAVDDSQLPKDRFSAERLKGVDSTLKIQPAELGDSAVYLCASSSTTSPSRREVDTQYFGPGTRLTVL.

The chain links TRBV7-9 to TRBJ2-7; 7 nucleotides match TRBD2. The CDR3 runs 17 residues. The ends lost 1 base at V and 1 base at J; junction bases unmatched: 10. The germline CDR1 and CDR2 sequences are SEHNR and FQNEAQ (reference sequence). The CDR3 region has the DNA TGTGCCAGCAGCTTAGTCGCGGGACTACCCGAATCCTACGAGCAGTACTTC. Translating it yields CASSLVAGLPESYEQYF.

The DNA of the CDR3 is TGTGCCAGCAGTGAAGCGATGCGGTTCGAGACTGGGGAGACCCAGTACTTC. Its protein product is CASSEAMRFETGETQYF. The gene calls are TRBV6-1 and TRBJ2-5; D gene unclear. The germline CDR1 and CDR2 sequences are MNHNS and SASEGT. Trimming stripped 0 bases from V and 5 bases from J, with 19 bases between. The CDR3 is 17 amino acids.

This rearrangement joins TRBV27 to TRBJ2-7, with 10 nucleotides matching TRBD2. CDR3 size: 14 residues. From germline, CDR1 is MNHEY and CDR2 SMNVEV (reference sequence). Trimming at V came to 6 bases and at J to 2 bases, leaving 4 bases not matched to a gene. CDR3 DNA sequence: TGTGCCAGCAGGGCTAGCGGGGGACCCTACGAGCAGTACGTC. Translating it yields CASRASGGPYEQYV.

The J gene is TRBJ2-1, the V gene TRBV2; 9 bases match TRBD2. Germline assignment: CDR1 SNHLY and CDR2 FYNNEI. V was pared by 7 bases and J by 1 base, with 5 bases of the junction left unmatched. The CDR3 is 15 amino acids. The chain's CDR3 is CASTVAGVSYNEQFF. CDR3 in DNA: TGTGCCAGCACCGTAGCGGGAGTATCCTACAATGAGCAGTTCTTC.

The gene calls are TRBV30 and TRBJ2-3, with 9 bases identical to TRBD2. The CDR3 covers 19 residues. Germline-derived CDR1 and CDR2 are GTSNPN and SVGIG (reference sequence). Unmatched junction bases numbered 23, after V lost 2 bases and J lost 8 bases. The DNA of the CDR3 is TGTGCCTGGAGTTGGCACCCGGGGCTAGCGGGACCTCGACGGGGTACGCAGTATTTT. It translates to CAWSWHPGLAGPRRGTQYF.